This note documents a single T cell receptor beta chain sequence. Its cognate antigen has yet to be identified. No base qualities exist here, and no much larger clone lies one base off it. Using the deep immunoSEQ assay, multiplex PCR amplified TCR CDR3 regions from genomic DNA. Genomic DNA extracted from each cell subset was distributed evenly over all wells of several immunoSEQ 96-well plates, and each plate served as one replicate. For unsorted PBMC, each replicate PCR was loaded with about 300 ng genomic DNA, equivalent to approximately 33,000 T cell genomes. Ten immunoSEQ deep assay plates were used to sequence unsorted PBMC genomic DNA. Purified libraries were quantified with a Qubit 3.0 fluorometer, sized on a Bioanalyzer 2100, and re-quantified with the KAPA Library Quantification kit. Each immunoSEQ 96-well plate was sequenced on its own single-read 150-cycle Illumina NextSeq 550 flow cell. From the authors' description of their analysis: Because the immunoSEQ output held only junctional sequences and lacked quality scores, the filtering could not match the filtering applied to full-length reads. To assign V/J genes and CDR3, sequences were annotated against IMGT germline references using PyIR, a Python wrapper for IgBLAST v1.9. Reads with weak V/J assignments (E-value above 1e-6), missing CDR3, stop codons, out-of-frame junctions, or ambiguous translated residues were removed. V3J clonotypes were defined as sequences sharing the same inferred V gene, J gene, and CDR3 amino acid sequence. The percentage overlap between two repertoires was calculated by dividing the number of shared unique clonotypes by the size of the smaller repertoire. Three approaches were used to assess repertoire richness: RTK rarefaction, the Chao1 estimator, and Recon v2.1 estimates of unobserved clonotypes. Here the immuneACCESS table is served through TCRdb, limited to in-frame sequences with V and J called. Missing clones are a known gap in these copies; in checked studies unresolved V genes cover under half, and the rest lacks a known reason. V, J and clone size were drawn from that table, and D and trimming were deduced from the DNA. For this sample the table gives under 600,000 clones, of which around three quarters were detected only once. The leading ten clones occupy more than 10% of the sample.

This entry is derived from a study of shared clonotypes between healthy human individuals (dated by TCRdb to about 2020). Looking at the study overall: The cohort included three men and a couple of women between 18 and 49 years of age. To increase sequencing depth and limit assay-specific biases, different laboratories used diverse techniques to prepare libraries and sequence TCR repertoires. Each donor's leukapheresis produced roughly between roughly 0.9 and 8.9 billion PBMCs. The study deeply sequenced blood TCR repertoires of roughly five healthy adults to estimate repertoire size and the extent of clonotype sharing between individuals.

What the work shows at the level of the full study, not this receptor alone: Based on pairwise subsampling, the degree of clonotype sharing among donors was expected to be affected by sequencing depth. Because the study included a small number of donors, the genetic and exposure-history diversity represented was limited. Sampling was restricted to blood, and TCR repertoires in tissues likely differ from the TCR repertoires found in blood.

Healthy HIV-negative adults with no recently reported acute infections or vaccinations were included as donors. Only Caucasian adults living in Nashville, Tennessee, USA were represented among the donors. For unsorted samples, approximately 81 million PBMCs were counted, and genomic DNA was extracted using the QIAamp DNA Blood Mini kit. Blood was collected by leukapheresis, and PBMCs were isolated by Ficoll-Histopaque density gradient centrifugation and then cryopreserved in liquid nitrogen vapor phase. CDR1 and CDR2, looked up from the germline V gene (reference sequence), are GTSNPN and SVGIG. The CDR3 numbers 14 residues from cysteine through phenylalanine. Solely the CDR3 DNA is kept, with 42 bases framed from the first base. V is trimmed back by 0 bases and J by 8 bases, and the junction contains 9 bases that no gene match accounts for.

The clonotype originates from a woman aged 40 to 50 in good health. Some clones in this sample may be carry-over from other donors' samples. The sequence links TRBV30 to TRBJ1-2; the junction holds 7 bases that match TRBD1. The sequencing sample was made of PBMCs. The nucleotide sequence reads TGTGCCTGGAGTGTATATGTGACAGGGCTGGGCTACACCTTC. Its translation reads: CAWSVYVTGLGYTF.